The 25 T cell receptor beta chains below were found in one sample sequenced in a study of T cell repertoires in cytomegalovirus infection. TCRdb reprocessed the reads via MiXCR and lists one record per CDR3 protein. The sample contains hundreds of thousands of distinct CDR3 sequences, approximately 31% of which appear only once. These receptors have no known antigen. Sequenced here: cultured CD8+ T cells from PBMCs, sampled from culture after CMV antigen stimulation. The receptor set was obtained from a human donor in good health (CMV status not recorded). Some clones in this sample may be carry-over from other donors' samples.

This rearrangement joins TRBV7-6 to TRBJ2-3; no definite D call. There are 13 residues in the CDR3. Germline lookup yields CDR1 SGHVS and CDR2 FNYEAQ. Trimming shortened V by 2 bases and J by 4 bases, and 7 bases separated the two germline ends. The CDR3 loop reads CASSLKASDTQYF. Written as DNA, the CDR3 is TGTGCCAGCAGCTTAAAGGCCTCAGATACGCAGTATTTT.

This clonotype was counted many times. This chain joins TRBV7-2 and TRBJ2-7, with D possibly matching TRBD1 (6 bases). The CDR3 is 13 residues long. The V gene's germline CDR1 is SGHTA and CDR2 FQGNSA. The V end was cut by 6 bases, the J end by 3 bases, with 12 bases between. CDR3 residues: CASRIQGDYEQYF. CDR3 in DNA: TGTGCCAGCAGGATACAGGGAGACTACGAGCAGTACTTC.

This clonotype was counted only a few times. The rearrangement joins TRBV7-9 to TRBJ2-6; D perhaps matches TRBD1 (6 bases). CDR3 size: 18 residues. Trimming shortened V by 0 bases and J by 0 bases, and 12 bases separated the two germline ends. Looked up from germline, CDR1 is SEHNR and CDR2 is FQNEAQ (reference sequence). The CDR3 region has the DNA TGTGCCAGCAGCTTAGCAGGGGGTCCCCTCTCTGGGGCCAACGTCCTGACTTTC. Amino acid sequence: CASSLAGGPLSGANVLTF.

This clonotype has only a few counts. The chain employs TRBV6-2 or TRBV6-3 and TRBJ1-6; D ambiguous. Germline-derived CDR1 and CDR2 are MNHEY and SVGEGT. V dropped 10 bases and J dropped 8 bases, with 21 bases sitting between them. The length of the CDR3 is 15 residues. CDR3 nucleotides: TGTGCCACTACGGAATTAAAAAACAGCCATTCACCCCTCCACTTT. Protein product: CATTELKNSHSPLHF.

The chain has TRBV6-2 or TRBV6-3 and TRBJ2-1; 8 bases are a match to TRBD1. The trim removed 2 bases at V and 5 bases at J, leaving 20 bases unmatched. CDR1 MNHEY and CDR2 SVGEGT come from the germline V gene. The CDR3 is 20 amino acids. The CDR3 DNA sequence: TGTGCCAGCAGTTACCCGAATCCGACAGGGGCCATCGCCCTCAACAATGAGCAGTTCTTC. As protein: CASSYPNPTGAIALNNEQFF.

This clonotype was observed a handful of times. J is TRBJ2-1 and V is TRBV25-1; 9 nucleotides align to TRBD1. CDR1 and CDR2 (germline): MGHDK, SYGVNS. The CDR3 covers 13 residues. The J segment lost 7 bases and the V segment lost 4 bases, leaving 2 bases of the junction unmatched. The CDR3 sequence: CASSGTGDNEQFF. The CDR3 DNA follows: TGTGCCAGCAGTGGGACAGGGGATAATGAGCAGTTCTTC.

This clonotype appeared a few times. The J gene is TRBJ1-1, the V gene TRBV7-9, with no clear D. The CDR3 covers 16 residues. Deletions cut 5 bases from V and 3 bases from J, with 19 bases between. Per the germline V gene, CDR1 is SEHNR and CDR2 is FQNEAQ (reference sequence). The CDR3 nucleotides are TGTGCCAGCAGCGGCCCTTCGGGTCGGGTATACACTGAAGCTTTCTTT. It specifies CASSGPSGRVYTEAFF.

V gene TRBV4-1 combines with J gene TRBJ1-1; TRBD1 agrees at 7 bases. The ends lost 2 bases at V and 1 base at J; junction bases unmatched: 10. The V gene's germline CDR1 is MGHRA and CDR2 YSYEKL. This CDR3 has 17 residues. CDR3 sequence (DNA): TGCGCCAGCAGCCAACCTCCGGGACAGCGAAAGAACACTGAAGCTTTCTTT. Amino acid sequence: CASSQPPGQRKNTEAFF.

The chain uses TRBV6-6 and TRBJ2-5; TRBD2 matches 7 bases. Germline V gene lookup returns CDR1 MNHNY and CDR2 SVGAGI (reference sequence). V trimming: 8 bases; J trimming: 7 bases; junction bases outside the gene matches: 10. The CDR3 contains 13 residues. The CDR3 is CASREDGEGTQYF. CDR3 sequence (DNA): TGTGCCAGCCGCGAGGACGGGGAGGGGACCCAGTACTTC.

Concerning this clonotype: This may be a read error: a much more frequent sequence differs by one nucleotide. The rearrangement uses TRBV7-9 and TRBJ2-1, with no clear D. Per the germline V gene, CDR1 is SEHNR and CDR2 is FQNEAQ (reference sequence). V was pared by 8 bases and J by 5 bases, with 13 bases between. CDR3 size: 13 residues. The DNA of the CDR3 is TGTGCCAGCTTTGTGGGTAGCCACAATGAGCAGTTCTTC. Translating it yields CASFVGSHNEQFF.

The chain is built from TRBV24-1 and TRBJ2-5; 7 bases agree with TRBD1. Germline V gene lookup returns CDR1 KGHDR and CDR2 SFDVKD. The junction had 13 bases not matched to a gene; V was cut back by 3 bases and J by 7 bases. CDR3 size: 16 residues. CDR3 DNA: TGTGCCACCAGTGATCATGACAGGGATGGGACGGGGACCCAGTACTTC. This codes for CATSDHDRDGTGTQYF.

This sequence joins TRBV19 and TRBJ1-1; 7 bases line up with TRBD1. The ends lost 8 bases at V and 0 bases at J; junction bases unmatched: 9. The CDR3 sequence is 15 residues long. The germline gives CDR1 LNHDA, CDR2 SQIVND (reference sequence). This CDR3 reads CASYQPGQMNTEAFF. CDR3 sequence (DNA): TGTGCCAGTTACCAACCGGGACAGATGAACACTGAAGCTTTCTTT.

The chain joins TRBV7-6 to TRBJ1-2; D gene uncertain. CDR1 is SGHVS, CDR2 FNYEAQ, per germline. The CDR3 length is 14 residues. V was cut by 1 base and J by 4 bases, with 10 bases left in between. CDR3 amino acids: CASSLGLGSYGYTF. The CDR3 nucleotides read TGTGCCAGCAGCTTAGGGCTGGGTTCCTATGGCTACACCTTC.

The chain couples TRBV7-8 to TRBJ2-2, with 10 bases that match TRBD2. The V gene end was trimmed by 6 bases and the J gene end by 4 bases; junction bases not matched to a gene: 8. Germline V CDR1 and CDR2: SGHVS, FQNEAQ. The length of the CDR3 is 16 residues. CDR3 sequence (DNA): TGTGCCAGCAGAGACTTGCTAGCGGGGGCCACCGGGGAGCTGTTTTTT. This sequence encodes CASRDLLAGATGELFF.

The chain uses TRBV7-9 and TRBJ1-4; 8 bases match TRBD1. The trim removed 4 bases at V and 2 bases at J, leaving 9 bases unmatched. The CDR3 loop spans 17 amino acids. Germline V CDR1 and CDR2: SEHNR, FQNEAQ (reference sequence). The CDR3 bases are TGTGCCAGCAGCTCCTTAGGGTGGGACAGGACTAATGAAAAACTGTTTTTT. This codes for CASSSLGWDRTNEKLFF. Variable domain in full (rest from reference TRBV7-9 and TRBJ1-4): DTGVSQNPRHKITKRGQNVTFRCDPISEHNRLYWYRQTLGQGPEFLTYFQNEAQLEKSRLLSDRFSAERPKGSFSTLEIQRTEQGDSAMYLCASSSLGWDRTNEKLFFGSGTQLSVL.

As regards this clonotype: The junction differs from germline at one of its ends, possibly a read error. This sequence joins TRBV19 and TRBJ2-1; the D gene is possibly TRBD1 (6 bases). The germline V gene encodes CDR1 LNHDA and CDR2 SQIVND (reference sequence). The CDR3 is made up of 16 amino acids. CDR3: CASSIQGQPYYYEQFF. DNA of the CDR3: TGTGCCAGTAGTATACAAGGACAGCCCTACTACTATGAGCAGTTCTTC.

The V call is TRBV6-2 or TRBV6-3, the J call TRBJ2-7, with D hard to call. The CDR3 totals 13 residues. The V gene lost 2 bases and the J gene lost 6 bases, with 11 bases spanning the gap. Germline lookup yields CDR1 MNHEY and CDR2 SVGEGT. The CDR3 DNA is TGTGCCAGCAGTTACCAGGTGATTATCGAGCAGTACGTC. Translation: CASSYQVIIEQYV.

This clonotype was recorded a few times. This chain connects TRBV6-2 or TRBV6-3 to TRBJ1-1; maybe TRBD1 (5 bases). Trimming pared 5 bases from V and 3 bases from J, leaving 10 bases between. CDR3 length: 13 amino acids. Germline loops: CDR1 MNHEY, CDR2 SVGEGT. CDR3 sequence: CASSPGLDTEAFF. The CDR3 region has the DNA TGTGCCAGCAGTCCAGGGTTGGACACTGAAGCTTTCTTT.

CDR3 in amino acids: CASSFPDSVPPYEQYF. CDR3 DNA: TGTGCCAGCAGTTTTCCCGACAGCGTCCCCCCCTACGAGCAGTACTTC. The chain recombines TRBV12-3 or TRBV12-4 with TRBJ2-7; a weak D match, TRBD1 (5 bases). Trimming shortened V by 3 bases and J by 2 bases, and 17 bases separated the two germline ends. The CDR3 runs 16 residues.

This clonotype appeared many times. The V call is TRBV7-9, the J call TRBJ1-2, with TRBD1 as a possible D gene (5 bases). This CDR3 is built from 14 residues. From germline, CDR1 is SEHNR and CDR2 FQNEAQ (reference sequence). V gave up 4 bases and J gave up 7 bases, with 16 bases separating them. The CDR3 DNA sequence: TGTGCCAGCAGCTCCCCCAGGACATACTTTGGCTACACCTTC. This codes for CASSSPRTYFGYTF.

V usage is TRBV12-3 or TRBV12-4 and J usage is TRBJ1-2, with D tentatively TRBD1 (5 bases). Deletions cut 7 bases from V and 6 bases from J, with 15 bases between. CDR3 length: 13 residues. CDR3 bases: TGTGCCAGCACCCCCCCTGGAGGGGATGGCTACACCTTC. This gives the protein CASTPPGGDGYTF.

The V gene is TRBV7-9, the J gene TRBJ2-3; a weak D match, TRBD1 (7 bases). The CDR3 is 14 amino acids. Per the germline V gene, CDR1 is SEHNR and CDR2 is FQNEAQ (reference sequence). The V end was cut by 5 bases, the J end by 6 bases, with 15 bases between. This chain's CDR3 is CASSREGAGDTQYF. The CDR3 coding sequence is TGTGCCAGCAGCCGAGAGGGGGCGGGGGATACGCAGTATTTT.

The V gene is TRBV4-3, the J gene TRBJ2-1; weak D call: TRBD1 (6 bases). The CDR3 loop spans 18 amino acids. The germline gives CDR1 LGHNA, CDR2 YSLEER. Between the trimmed V and J ends, which lost 3 bases and 4 bases, there was a span of 22 bases. DNA of the CDR3: TGCGCCAGCAGCCATCTCCGTGGCACAGGGCATCAATACAATGAGCAGTTCTTC. This gives the protein CASSHLRGTGHQYNEQFF.

Regarding this clonotype: A much larger clone sits a single nucleotide away, making a read error possible. The chain has TRBV28 and TRBJ2-7; TRBD2 matches at 7 bases. CDR1 and CDR2 from the germline V gene are MDHEN and SYDVKM. Germline trimming cut 5 bases from V and 4 bases from J; bases unmatched to any gene: 20. The CDR3 covers 18 residues. CDR3 nucleotides: TGTGCCAGCAGTCCATCCCCGGGGCTGAGGCGGGGGATTTACGAGCAGTACGTC. It specifies CASSPSPGLRRGIYEQYV.

The chain combines TRBV7-9 with TRBJ2-2; perhaps TRBD1 as D (5 bases). Germline assignment: CDR1 SEHNR and CDR2 FQNEAQ (reference sequence). The CDR3 is 15 residues long. V was cut by 5 bases and J by 3 bases, with 13 bases left in between. For the CDR3, the DNA is TGTGCCAGCAGCGGGCAGGGTATGGACACCGGGGAGCTGTTTTTT. Its protein is CASSGQGMDTGELFF.